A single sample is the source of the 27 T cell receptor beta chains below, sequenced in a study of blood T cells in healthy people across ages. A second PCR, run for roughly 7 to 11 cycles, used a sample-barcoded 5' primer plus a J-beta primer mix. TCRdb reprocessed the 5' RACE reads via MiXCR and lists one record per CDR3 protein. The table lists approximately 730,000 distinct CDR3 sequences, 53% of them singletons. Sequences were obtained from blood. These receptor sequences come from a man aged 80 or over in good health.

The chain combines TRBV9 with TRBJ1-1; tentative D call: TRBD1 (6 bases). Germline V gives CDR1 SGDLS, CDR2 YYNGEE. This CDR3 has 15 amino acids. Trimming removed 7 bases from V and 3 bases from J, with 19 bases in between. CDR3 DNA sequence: TGTGCCAGCGTGGCAGGGGCAATGAAGGACACTGAAGCTTTCTTT. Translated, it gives CASVAGAMKDTEAFF.

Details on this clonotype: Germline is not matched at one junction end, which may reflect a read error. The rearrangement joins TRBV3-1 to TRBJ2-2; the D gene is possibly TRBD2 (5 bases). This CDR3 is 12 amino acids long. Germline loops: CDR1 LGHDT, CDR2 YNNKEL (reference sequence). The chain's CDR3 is CVSGARTGELFF. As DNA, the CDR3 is TGTGTCAGCGGAGCCCGCACCGGGGAGCTGTTTTTT.

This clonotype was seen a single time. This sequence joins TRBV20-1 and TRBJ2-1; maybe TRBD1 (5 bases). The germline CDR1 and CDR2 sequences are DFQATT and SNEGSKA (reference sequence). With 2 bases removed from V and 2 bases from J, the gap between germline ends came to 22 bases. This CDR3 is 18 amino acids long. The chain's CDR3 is CSARRAPTGSSTYNEQFF. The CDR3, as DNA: TGCAGTGCTAGAAGGGCCCCCACAGGAAGTTCTACCTACAATGAGCAGTTCTTC.

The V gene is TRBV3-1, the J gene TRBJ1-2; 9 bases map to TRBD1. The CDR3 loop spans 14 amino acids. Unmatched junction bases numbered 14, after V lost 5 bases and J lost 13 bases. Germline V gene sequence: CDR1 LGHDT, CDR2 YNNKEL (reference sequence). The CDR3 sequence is CASSENRDRESFTF. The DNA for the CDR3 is TGTGCCAGCAGCGAAAACCGGGACAGGGAGTCGTTCACCTTC.

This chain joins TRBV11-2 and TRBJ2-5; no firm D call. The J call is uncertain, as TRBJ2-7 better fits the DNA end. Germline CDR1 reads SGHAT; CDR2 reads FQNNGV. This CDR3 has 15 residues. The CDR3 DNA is TGTGCCAGCAGCTTGTTCGGGCTCTCCTATATCGAGCAGTACTTC. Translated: CASSLFGLSYIEQYF.

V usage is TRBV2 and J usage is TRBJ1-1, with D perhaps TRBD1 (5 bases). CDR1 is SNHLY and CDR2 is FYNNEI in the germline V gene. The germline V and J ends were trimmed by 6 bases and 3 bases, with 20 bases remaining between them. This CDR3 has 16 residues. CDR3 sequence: CASRNPAWTIDTEAFF. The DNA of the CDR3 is TGTGCCAGCAGAAATCCGGCTTGGACAATAGACACTGAAGCTTTCTTT.

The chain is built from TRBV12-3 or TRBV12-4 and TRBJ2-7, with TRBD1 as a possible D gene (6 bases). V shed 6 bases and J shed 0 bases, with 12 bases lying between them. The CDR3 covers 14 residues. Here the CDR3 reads CASRVGTNSYEQYF. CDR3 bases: TGTGCCAGCAGAGTGGGGACAAACTCCTACGAGCAGTACTTC.

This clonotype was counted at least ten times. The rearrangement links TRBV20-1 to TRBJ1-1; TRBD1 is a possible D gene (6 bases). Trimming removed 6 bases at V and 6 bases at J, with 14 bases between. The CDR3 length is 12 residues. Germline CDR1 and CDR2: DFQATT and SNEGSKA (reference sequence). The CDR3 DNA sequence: TGCAGTGCGAAACAGGGAGCTCCTGAAGCTTTCTTT. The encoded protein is CSAKQGAPEAFF.

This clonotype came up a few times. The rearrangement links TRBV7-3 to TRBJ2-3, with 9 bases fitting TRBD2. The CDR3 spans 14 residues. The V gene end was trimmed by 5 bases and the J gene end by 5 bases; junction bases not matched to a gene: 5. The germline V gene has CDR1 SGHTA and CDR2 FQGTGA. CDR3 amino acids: CASSRSSGIDTQYF. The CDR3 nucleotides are TGTGCCAGCAGCCGATCTAGCGGGATAGATACGCAGTATTTT.

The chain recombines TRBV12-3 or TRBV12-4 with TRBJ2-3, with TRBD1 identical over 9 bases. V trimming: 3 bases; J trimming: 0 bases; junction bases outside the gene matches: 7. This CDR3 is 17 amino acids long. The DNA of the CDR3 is TGTGCCAGCAGTTTGGGACAGGGAGGGGGTAGCACAGATACGCAGTATTTT. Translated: CASSLGQGGGSTDTQYF.

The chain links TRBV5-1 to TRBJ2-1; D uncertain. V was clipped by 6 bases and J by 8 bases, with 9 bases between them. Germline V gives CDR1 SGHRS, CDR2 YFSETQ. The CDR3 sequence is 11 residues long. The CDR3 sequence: CASKSVDEQFF. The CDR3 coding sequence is TGCGCCAGCAAAAGTGTCGATGAGCAGTTCTTC.

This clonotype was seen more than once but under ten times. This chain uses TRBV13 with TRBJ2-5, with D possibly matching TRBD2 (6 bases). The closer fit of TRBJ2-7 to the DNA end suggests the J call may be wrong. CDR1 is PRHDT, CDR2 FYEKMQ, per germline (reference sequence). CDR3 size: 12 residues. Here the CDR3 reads CASSLGTLEQYF. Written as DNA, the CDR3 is TGTGCCAGCAGCTTGGGGACTCTCGAGCAGTACTTC.

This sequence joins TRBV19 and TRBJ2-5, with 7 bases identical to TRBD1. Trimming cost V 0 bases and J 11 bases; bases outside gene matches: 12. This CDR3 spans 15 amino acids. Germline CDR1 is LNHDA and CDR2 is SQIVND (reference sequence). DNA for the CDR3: TGTGCCAGTAGTATAGATCGTTGGGACAGAGGTGGGCAGTACTTC. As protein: CASSIDRWDRGGQYF.

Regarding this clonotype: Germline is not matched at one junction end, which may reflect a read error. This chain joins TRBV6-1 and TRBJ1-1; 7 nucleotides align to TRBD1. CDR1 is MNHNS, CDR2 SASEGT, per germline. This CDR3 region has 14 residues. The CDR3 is CASRGDRLNAEAFF. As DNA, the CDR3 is TGTGCCAGCAGGGGGGACAGACTGAACGCTGAAGCTTTCTTT.

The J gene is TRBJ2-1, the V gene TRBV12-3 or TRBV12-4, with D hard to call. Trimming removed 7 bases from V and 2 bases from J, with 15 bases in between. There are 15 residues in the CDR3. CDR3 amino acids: CASTKGDGPYNEQFF. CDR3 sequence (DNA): TGTGCCAGCACTAAAGGCGACGGACCCTACAATGAGCAGTTCTTC.

CDR3 sequence: CSAGIPNYGYTF. Here the CDR3 DNA reads TGCAGTGCTGGGATACCGAACTATGGCTACACCTTC. The chain combines TRBV20-1 with TRBJ1-2; the D is unclear. Germline V gene sequence: CDR1 DFQATT, CDR2 SNEGSKA (reference sequence). CDR3 length: 12 residues. V shed 5 bases and J shed 2 bases, with 9 bases lying between them.

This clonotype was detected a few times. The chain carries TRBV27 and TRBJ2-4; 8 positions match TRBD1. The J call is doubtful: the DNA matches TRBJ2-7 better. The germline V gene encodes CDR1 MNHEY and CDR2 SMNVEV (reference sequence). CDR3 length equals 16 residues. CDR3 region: CASSLTRGPGQVEQYF. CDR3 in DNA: TGTGCCAGCAGTTTAACCAGGGGGCCAGGACAGGTCGAGCAGTACTTC.

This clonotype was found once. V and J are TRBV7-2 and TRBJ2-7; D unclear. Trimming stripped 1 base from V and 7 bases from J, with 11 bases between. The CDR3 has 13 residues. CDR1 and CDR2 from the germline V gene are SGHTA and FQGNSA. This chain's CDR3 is CASSLGLRREQYF. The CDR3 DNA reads TGTGCCAGCAGCTTAGGTTTGCGTCGGGAGCAGTACTTC.

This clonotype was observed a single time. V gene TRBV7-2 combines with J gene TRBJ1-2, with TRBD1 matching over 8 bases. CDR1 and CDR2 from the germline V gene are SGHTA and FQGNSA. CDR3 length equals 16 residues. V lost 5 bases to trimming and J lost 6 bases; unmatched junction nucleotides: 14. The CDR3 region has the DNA TGTGCCAGCAGCCTCGGCCTGCAGGGGGCTCGGGATGGCTACACCTTC. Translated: CASSLGLQGARDGYTF.

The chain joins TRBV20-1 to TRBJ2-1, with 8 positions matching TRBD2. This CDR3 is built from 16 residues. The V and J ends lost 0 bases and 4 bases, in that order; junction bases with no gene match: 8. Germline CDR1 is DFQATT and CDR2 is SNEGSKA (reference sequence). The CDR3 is CSARDLRGATYNEQFF. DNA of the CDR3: TGCAGTGCTAGAGATTTGCGGGGGGCTACATACAATGAGCAGTTCTTC.

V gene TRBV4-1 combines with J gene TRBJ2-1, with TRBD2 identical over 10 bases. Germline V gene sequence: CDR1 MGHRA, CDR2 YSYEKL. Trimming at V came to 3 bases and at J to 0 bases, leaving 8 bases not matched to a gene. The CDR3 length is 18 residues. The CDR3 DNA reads TGCGCCAGCAGCCACACACTATTAGCGGGAGGCTCCTACAATGAGCAGTTCTTC. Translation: CASSHTLLAGGSYNEQFF.

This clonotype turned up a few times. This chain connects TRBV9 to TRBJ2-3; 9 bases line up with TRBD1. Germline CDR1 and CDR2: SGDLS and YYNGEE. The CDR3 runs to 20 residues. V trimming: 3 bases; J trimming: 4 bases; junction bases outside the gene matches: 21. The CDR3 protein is CASSAEPAGQGRLSADTQYF. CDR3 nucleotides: TGTGCCAGCAGCGCCGAGCCGGCGGGACAGGGCCGCCTCTCAGCAGATACGCAGTATTTT. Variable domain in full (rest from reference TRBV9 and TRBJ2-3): DSGVTQTPKHLITATGQRVTLRCSPRSGDLSVYWYQQSLDQGLQFLIQYYNGEERAKGNILERFSAQQFPDLHSELNLSSLELGDSALYFCASSAEPAGQGRLSADTQYFGPGTRLTVL.

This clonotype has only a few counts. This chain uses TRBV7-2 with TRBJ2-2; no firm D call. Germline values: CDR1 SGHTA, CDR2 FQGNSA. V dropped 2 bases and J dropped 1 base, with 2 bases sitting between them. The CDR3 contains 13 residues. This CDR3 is CASSLKNTGELFF. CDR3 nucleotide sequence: TGTGCCAGCAGCTTAAAGAACACCGGGGAGCTGTTTTTT.

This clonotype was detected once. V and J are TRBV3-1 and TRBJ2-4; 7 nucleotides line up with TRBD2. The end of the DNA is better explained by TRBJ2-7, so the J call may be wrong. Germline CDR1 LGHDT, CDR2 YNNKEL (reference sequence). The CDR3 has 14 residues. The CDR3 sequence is CASSQASGAYEQYF. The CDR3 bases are TGTGCCAGCAGCCAAGCTAGCGGAGCCTACGAGCAGTACTTC.

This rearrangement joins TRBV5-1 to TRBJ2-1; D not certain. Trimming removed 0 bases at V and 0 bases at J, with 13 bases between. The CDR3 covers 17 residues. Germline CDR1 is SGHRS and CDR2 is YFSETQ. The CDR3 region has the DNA TGCGCCAGCAGCTTGGGGGCCAGGCAGAGCTCCTACAATGAGCAGTTCTTC. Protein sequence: CASSLGARQSSYNEQFF.

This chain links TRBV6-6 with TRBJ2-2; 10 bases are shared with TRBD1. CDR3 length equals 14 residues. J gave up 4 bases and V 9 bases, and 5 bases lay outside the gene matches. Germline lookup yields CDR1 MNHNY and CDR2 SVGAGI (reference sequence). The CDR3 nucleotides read TGTGCCAGTAGGGGACAGGGGATCACCGGGGAGCTGTTTTTT. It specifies CASRGQGITGELFF.

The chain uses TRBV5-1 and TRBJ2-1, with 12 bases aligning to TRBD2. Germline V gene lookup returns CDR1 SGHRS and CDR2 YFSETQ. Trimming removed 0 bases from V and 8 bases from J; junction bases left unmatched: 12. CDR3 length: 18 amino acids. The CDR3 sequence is CASSLGPRTSGINYEQFF. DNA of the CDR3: TGCGCCAGCAGCTTGGGCCCCCGGACTAGCGGGATTAACTATGAGCAGTTCTTC.